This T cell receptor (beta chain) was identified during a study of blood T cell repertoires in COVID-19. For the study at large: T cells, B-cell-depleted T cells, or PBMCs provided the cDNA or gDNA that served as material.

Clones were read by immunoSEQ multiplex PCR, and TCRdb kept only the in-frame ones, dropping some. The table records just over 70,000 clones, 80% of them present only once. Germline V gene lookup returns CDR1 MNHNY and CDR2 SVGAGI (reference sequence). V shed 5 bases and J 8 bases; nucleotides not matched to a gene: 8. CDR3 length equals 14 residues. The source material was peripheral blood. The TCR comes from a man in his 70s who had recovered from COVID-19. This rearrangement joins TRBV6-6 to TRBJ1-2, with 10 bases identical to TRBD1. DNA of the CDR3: TGTGCCAGCAGTCCCCCGAGGACAGGGGGGGGCTACACCTTC. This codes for CASSPPRTGGGYTF.